This T cell receptor beta chain comes out of a study of T cell responses to AZD1222 COVID-19 vaccine. With 2 bases clipped from V and 0 bases from J, the junction kept 8 bases outside the gene matches. This CDR3 spans 18 amino acids. CDR1 is SGHKS and CDR2 is YYEKEE in the germline V gene (reference sequence). Assay used: immunoSEQ multiplex PCR; TCRdb lists only in-frame clones, some missing. This sample carries 150,000 to 200,000 clones, over 90% of them seen once, and the ten largest clones take 1.9%. The clonotype was recovered from an adult who received the AZD1222 COVID-19 vaccine. The rearrangement uses TRBV5-5 and TRBJ2-6; 7 bases agree with TRBD2. Here the sequenced sample was peripheral blood, taken 28 days after the second AZD1222 dose. The CDR3 here is CASSFFSLAASGANVLTF. CDR3 in DNA: TGTGCCAGCAGCTTTTTCAGCCTAGCGGCCTCTGGGGCCAACGTCCTGACTTTC.